Listed below are T cell receptor beta chains from one sample, sequenced in a study of blood T cell repertoires in COVID-19. Here immunoSEQ multiplex PCR was the method, and the copy in TCRdb shows in-frame clones only, minus some. The sample carries around 170,000 clones, around 83% recorded once. Sequencing used peripheral blood. These receptors were collected from a human donor in a cohort sampled during active COVID-19. Both conserved end residues are part of each CDR3. A D gene is named only where the DNA matches it firmly. For some rows the clone size is stated as once, few or many, or as a class when expanded; others skip it.

.	TRBV5-8	TRBD2	TRBJ2-3	TGTGCCAGCAGCTTGGGACTAGCGGGAAGCACAGATACGCAGTATTTT	CASSLGLAGSTDTQYF
many	TRBV7-3	.	TRBJ2-7	TGTGCCAGCAGCTTAATAAGGGGACAGATGGCGGGATACGAGCAGTACTTC	CASSLIRGQMAGYEQYF
.	TRBV18	TRBD1	TRBJ1-1	TGTGCCAGCTCACCAACCGGGACAGGGGCCACTGAAGCTTTCTTT	CASSPTGTGATEAFF
once	TRBV4-1	TRBD2	TRBJ2-1	TGCGCCAGCAGCCAAGTGGCGGGAGCCTACAATGAGCAGTTCTTC	CASSQVAGAYNEQFF
.	TRBV6-5	.	TRBJ1-2	TGTGCCAGCAGTTACCAACAGAACTATGGCTACACCTTC	CASSYQQNYGYTF
.	TRBV7-2	.	TRBJ2-5	TGTGCCAGCAGCTTAAATCAGGGCCGAGAGACCCAGTACTTC	CASSLNQGRETQYF
.	TRBV21-1	.	TRBJ2-7	TGTGCCAGCAGTAGGCGGCCCCCGGTATCCGAGCAGTACTTC	CASSRRPPVSEQYF
.	TRBV6-5	.	TRBJ2-7	TGTGCCAGCAGTTCACGGACAGTCTCCTACGAGCAGTACTTC	CASSSRTVSYEQYF
.	TRBV5-5	.	TRBJ1-1	TGTGCCAGCAGGAAGACAGCGAACACTGAAGCTTTCTTT	CASRKTANTEAFF
.	TRBV10-1	TRBD2	TRBJ2-1	TGCGCCAGCAGCGGACTAGCGGGTAGCTACAATGAGCAGTTCTTC	CASSGLAGSYNEQFF
.	TRBV3-1/TRBV3-2	.	TRBJ1-1	TGTGCCAGCAGCCAAGGGGAGAGTGTGGACACTGAAGCTTTCTTT	CASSQGESVDTEAFF
.	TRBV7-9	.	TRBJ2-7	TGTGCCTCTATGGGCCAGCATTTCTACGAGCAGTACTTC	CASMGQHFYEQYF
.	TRBV20-1	TRBD2	TRBJ2-5	TGCAGTGCTAGTGTGGCGGGAGCCGGGGAGACCCAGTACTTC	CSASVAGAGETQYF
.	TRBV7-2	.	TRBJ1-3	TGTGCCAGCAGCTTAGCCACAGCATTTTCTGGAAACACCATATATTTT	CASSLATAFSGNTIYF
.	TRBV5-6	TRBD1	TRBJ1-6	TGTGCCAGCAACAACCGGGACAGGGGGGGTTCTTCACCCCTCCACTTT	CASNNRDRGGSSPLHF
.	TRBV28	TRBD2	TRBJ2-7	TGTGCCAGCCTGCAAGCGGGAAGCTCCTACGAGCAGTACTTC	CASLQAGSSYEQYF
few	TRBV7-9	TRBD1	TRBJ2-7	TGTGCCAGCAGAAGGGACAGGGCCTACGAGCAGTACTTC	CASRRDRAYEQYF